The rows below give T cell receptor beta chains drawn from one sample of a study of beta chain features in type 1 diabetes. Sequencing used immunoSEQ multiplex PCR; TCRdb keeps in-frame clones, though not all of them. The table shows approximately 250,000 clones, with 16% occurring only once. The sample taken for sequencing was naive CD4+ T cells from blood. All receptors come from a man aged 25 to 40 with type 1 diabetes. CDR3s include the opening cysteine and the closing phenylalanine or tryptophan. D genes are given only for firm matches. Size is stated for part of the rows, as once, few or many counts, or as a class when the clone is expanded.

clone size: few; D gene: .; J gene: TRBJ2-3; V gene: TRBV27; CDR3 DNA: TGTGCCAGCAGCTGGGACGTACAAGATACGCAGTATTTT; CDR3 protein: CASSWDVQDTQYF
clone size: .; D gene: TRBD2; J gene: TRBJ2-5; V gene: TRBV5-1; CDR3 DNA: TGCGCCAGCAGCCCGGGAGCGGGAGCCCTCCGGGAGACCCAGTACTTC; CDR3 protein: CASSPGAGALRETQYF
clone size: few; D gene: TRBD2; J gene: TRBJ2-2; V gene: TRBV7-2; CDR3 DNA: TGTGCCAGCACCCCCCCCGGGACTACCCTTAACACCGGGGAGCTGTTTTTT; CDR3 protein: CASTPPGTTLNTGELFF
clone size: few; D gene: .; J gene: TRBJ2-1; V gene: TRBV23-1; CDR3 DNA: TGCGCCAGCAGTCGACCCCCCGGGGGCAAAAACAATGAGCAGTTCTTC; CDR3 protein: CASSRPPGGKNNEQFF
clone size: few; D gene: .; J gene: TRBJ2-1; V gene: TRBV29-1; CDR3 DNA: TGCAGCGTTGAAAATCGAGTAAGACGACGACCTAGCTCCTACAATGAGCAGTTCTTC; CDR3 protein: CSVENRVRRRPSSYNEQFF
clone size: few; D gene: .; J gene: TRBJ2-1; V gene: TRBV7-2; CDR3 DNA: TGTGCCAGCAGCTTAAGTGGGACCTCCTACAATGAGCAGTTCTTC; CDR3 protein: CASSLSGTSYNEQFF
clone size: few; D gene: .; J gene: TRBJ2-5; V gene: TRBV27; CDR3 DNA: TGTGCCAGCAGTTACCACAGCCAAGAGACCCAGTACTTC; CDR3 protein: CASSYHSQETQYF
clone size: few; D gene: TRBD1; J gene: TRBJ2-7; V gene: TRBV10-3; CDR3 DNA: TGTGCCATCAGAGGCGACGGACAGGGGTCCTCCGAGCAGTACTTC; CDR3 protein: CAIRGDGQGSSEQYF
clone size: .; D gene: .; J gene: TRBJ2-1; V gene: TRBV6-1; CDR3 DNA: TGTGCCAGCAGTGAAGCCCCCACAGGGATCTACAATGAGCAGTTCTTC; CDR3 protein: CASSEAPTGIYNEQFF
clone size: few; D gene: .; J gene: TRBJ2-3; V gene: TRBV5-1; CDR3 DNA: TGCGCCAGCAAAGTGAATCGTGCGGAGTTTACAGATACGCAGTATTTT; CDR3 protein: CASKVNRAEFTDTQYF
clone size: .; D gene: .; J gene: TRBJ2-1; V gene: TRBV18; CDR3 DNA: TGTGCCAGCTCAATATCTGTATCCTACAATGAGCAGTTCTTC; CDR3 protein: CASSISVSYNEQFF
clone size: few; D gene: .; J gene: TRBJ2-5; V gene: TRBV5-1; CDR3 DNA: TGCGCCAGCGGAGTAACCGGGACATTACAAGAGACCCAGTACTTC; CDR3 protein: CASGVTGTLQETQYF
clone size: .; D gene: .; J gene: TRBJ2-7; V gene: TRBV7-2; CDR3 DNA: TGTGCCAGCAGCTTAGTGCTTTTCGAGCAGTACTTC; CDR3 protein: CASSLVLFEQYF
clone size: few; D gene: .; J gene: TRBJ1-2; V gene: TRBV27; CDR3 DNA: TGTGCCAGCAAGTTGCGGCAGGCCTATAATGGCTACACCTTC; CDR3 protein: CASKLRQAYNGYTF
clone size: .; D gene: .; J gene: TRBJ2-6; V gene: TRBV5-1; CDR3 DNA: TGCGCCAGCAGCATTTACTCTGGGGCCAACGTCCTGACTTTC; CDR3 protein: CASSIYSGANVLTF
clone size: few; D gene: .; J gene: TRBJ2-1; V gene: TRBV9; CDR3 DNA: TGTGCCAGCAGCGTAGGAGGCGGGAATGGGAATGAGCAGTTCTTC; CDR3 protein: CASSVGGGNGNEQFF
clone size: few; D gene: .; J gene: TRBJ1-2; V gene: TRBV5-1; CDR3 DNA: TGCGCCAGCAGCTTGGCGGAGAAGGGTGGCTACACCTTC; CDR3 protein: CASSLAEKGGYTF
clone size: .; D gene: .; J gene: TRBJ1-5; V gene: TRBV30; CDR3 DNA: TGTGCCTGGAGTGTAGGTCCGTTGGGGAATCAGCCCCAGCATTTT; CDR3 protein: CAWSVGPLGNQPQHF
clone size: few; D gene: .; J gene: TRBJ1-2; V gene: TRBV9; CDR3 DNA: TGTGCCAGCAGCGTAGCAACGCGCTATGGCTACACCTTC; CDR3 protein: CASSVATRYGYTF
clone size: few; D gene: TRBD2; J gene: TRBJ2-1; V gene: TRBV7-2; CDR3 DNA: TGTGCCAGCAGCCGTCAACTAGCGGGAGGGAATGAGCAGTTCTTC; CDR3 protein: CASSRQLAGGNEQFF
clone size: few; D gene: TRBD1; J gene: TRBJ2-7; V gene: TRBV30; CDR3 DNA: TGTGCCTGGGCAGACAGGGGATTGAAGCAGCAGTACTTC; CDR3 protein: CAWADRGLKQQYF
clone size: .; D gene: .; J gene: TRBJ2-1; V gene: TRBV5-1; CDR3 DNA: TGCGCCAGCAGCTTGGGGGGACTCGGTGAGCAGTTCTTC; CDR3 protein: CASSLGGLGEQFF
clone size: few; D gene: .; J gene: TRBJ2-3; V gene: TRBV14; CDR3 DNA: TGTGCCAGCAGCCAAGAAACTTACAGGATCACAGATACGCAGTATTTT; CDR3 protein: CASSQETYRITDTQYF
clone size: .; D gene: .; J gene: TRBJ2-4; V gene: TRBV6-5; CDR3 DNA: TGTGCCAGCAGTTACGGCGGGACCCAAAACATTCAGTACTTC; CDR3 protein: CASSYGGTQNIQYF
clone size: few; D gene: .; J gene: TRBJ2-7; V gene: TRBV11-2; CDR3 DNA: TGTGCCAGCAGCTCTTCCTACGAGCAGTACTTC; CDR3 protein: CASSSSYEQYF
clone size: few; D gene: TRBD1; J gene: TRBJ2-1; V gene: TRBV29-1; CDR3 DNA: TGCAGCGTTGAAGCTAGAACAGGGGGGAAATTGTTCTTC; CDR3 protein: CSVEARTGGKLFF
clone size: .; D gene: .; J gene: TRBJ1-5; V gene: TRBV29-1; CDR3 DNA: TGCAGCGTTGGTACCGCAGGGGGCAATCAGCCCCAGCATTTT; CDR3 protein: CSVGTAGGNQPQHF
clone size: .; D gene: .; J gene: TRBJ1-1; V gene: TRBV29-1; CDR3 DNA: TGCAGCGTTTGGAAGAGGAACACTGAAGCTTTCTTT; CDR3 protein: CSVWKRNTEAFF
clone size: few; D gene: TRBD1; J gene: TRBJ2-5; V gene: TRBV6-1; CDR3 DNA: TGTGCCAGCAGTGAGTCCCCGGGACAGGGGAGAGAGACCCAGTACTTC; CDR3 protein: CASSESPGQGRETQYF
clone size: .; D gene: .; J gene: TRBJ2-7; V gene: TRBV7-2; CDR3 DNA: TGTGCCAGCAGCTTAGGAACAGGCGTCTCCTACGAGCAGTACTTC; CDR3 protein: CASSLGTGVSYEQYF
clone size: .; D gene: .; J gene: TRBJ1-5; V gene: TRBV7-9; CDR3 DNA: TGTGCCAGCAGCTTAGGGTCAGTCCCCAATCAGCCCCAGCATTTT; CDR3 protein: CASSLGSVPNQPQHF
clone size: .; D gene: .; J gene: TRBJ2-5; V gene: TRBV7-2; CDR3 DNA: TGTGCCAGCAGCTACTACAGCAGTCAAGAGACCCAGTACTTC; CDR3 protein: CASSYYSSQETQYF
clone size: .; D gene: .; J gene: TRBJ2-5; V gene: TRBV11-2; CDR3 DNA: TGTGCCAGCAGCTCCGATATGGCCCAAGGGACCCAGTACTTC; CDR3 protein: CASSSDMAQGTQYF
clone size: few; D gene: TRBD1; J gene: TRBJ2-7; V gene: TRBV7-9; CDR3 DNA: TGTGCCAGCAGCGCGCCGGGACAGGGGACCTACGAGCAGTACTTC; CDR3 protein: CASSAPGQGTYEQYF
clone size: .; D gene: TRBD2; J gene: TRBJ2-1; V gene: TRBV11-2; CDR3 DNA: TGTGCCAGCAGTAGGGGGACTAGCGGTAACAATGAGCAGTTCTTC; CDR3 protein: CASSRGTSGNNEQFF
clone size: few; D gene: .; J gene: TRBJ2-5; V gene: TRBV29-1; CDR3 DNA: TGCAGCGTTAAGGGGACGGTGGGTCGGCCTCAAGAGACCCAGTACTTC; CDR3 protein: CSVKGTVGRPQETQYF
clone size: .; D gene: .; J gene: TRBJ2-5; V gene: TRBV28; CDR3 DNA: TGTGCCAGCACTTCCGGTATGGGGCGAGAGACCCAGTACTTC; CDR3 protein: CASTSGMGRETQYF
clone size: few; D gene: .; J gene: TRBJ2-6; V gene: TRBV29-1; CDR3 DNA: TGCAGCGTCCCCCAGGGGTCTAACTCTGGGGCCAACGTCCTGACTTTC; CDR3 protein: CSVPQGSNSGANVLTF
clone size: few; D gene: .; J gene: TRBJ2-1; V gene: TRBV28; CDR3 DNA: TGTGCCAGCAGTCCCCTTGGGGGGCCATACAATGAGCAGTTCTTC; CDR3 protein: CASSPLGGPYNEQFF
clone size: .; D gene: .; J gene: TRBJ2-1; V gene: TRBV7-3; CDR3 DNA: TGTGCCAGCAGCCGCGGACCCGCCAAGGAGCAGTTCTTC; CDR3 protein: CASSRGPAKEQFF
clone size: .; D gene: .; J gene: TRBJ2-3; V gene: TRBV5-1; CDR3 DNA: TGCGCCAGCAGCTTACAGGGTGCAGCCACAGATACGCAGTATTTT; CDR3 protein: CASSLQGAATDTQYF
clone size: few; D gene: TRBD2; J gene: TRBJ2-7; V gene: TRBV29-1; CDR3 DNA: TGCAGCGTTGTCCGGGGGGGAAACTACGAGCAGTACTTC; CDR3 protein: CSVVRGGNYEQYF
clone size: .; D gene: .; J gene: TRBJ2-2; V gene: TRBV5-1; CDR3 DNA: TGCGCCAGCAGCTTGTTGACAGGAGGTGCGAACACCGGGGAGCTGTTTTTT; CDR3 protein: CASSLLTGGANTGELFF
clone size: .; D gene: TRBD1; J gene: TRBJ2-1; V gene: TRBV5-1; CDR3 DNA: TGCGCCAGCAACCGCGGGACAGGAGACAATGAGCAGTTCTTC; CDR3 protein: CASNRGTGDNEQFF
clone size: .; D gene: TRBD2; J gene: TRBJ2-5; V gene: TRBV15; CDR3 DNA: TGTGCCACCAGCCGCCTAGGGACTAGTGAAGAGACCCAGTACTTC; CDR3 protein: CATSRLGTSEETQYF
clone size: few; D gene: TRBD2; J gene: TRBJ2-1; V gene: TRBV28; CDR3 DNA: TGTGCCAGCAGTTTCCTCCGGACTAGTGGAGATGAGCAGTTCTTC; CDR3 protein: CASSFLRTSGDEQFF
clone size: few; D gene: .; J gene: TRBJ2-5; V gene: TRBV2; CDR3 DNA: TGTGCCAGCAGTCCATACCAAGAGACCCAGTACTTC; CDR3 protein: CASSPYQETQYF
clone size: few; D gene: .; J gene: TRBJ2-3; V gene: TRBV29-1; CDR3 DNA: TGCAGCGTGGAAATCACAGATACGCAGTATTTT; CDR3 protein: CSVEITDTQYF
clone size: few; D gene: TRBD1; J gene: TRBJ2-5; V gene: TRBV7-2; CDR3 DNA: TGTGCCAGCAGCTTGACAGGGGGCCTAGAGACCCAGTACTTC; CDR3 protein: CASSLTGGLETQYF
clone size: few; D gene: .; J gene: TRBJ2-2; V gene: TRBV23-1; CDR3 DNA: TGCGCCAGCAGTCAATGGGAACTCACCGGGGAGCTGTTTTTT; CDR3 protein: CASSQWELTGELFF
clone size: few; D gene: TRBD1; J gene: TRBJ2-1; V gene: TRBV29-1; CDR3 DNA: TGCAGCAAAAGGGACAGGGGGGATGGAAATGAGCAGTTCTTC; CDR3 protein: CSKRDRGDGNEQFF
clone size: few; D gene: .; J gene: TRBJ2-1; V gene: TRBV11-2; CDR3 DNA: TGTGCCAGCAGCTTAGATCTTGGTCGCGGGTCCTACAATGAGCAGTTCTTC; CDR3 protein: CASSLDLGRGSYNEQFF
clone size: .; D gene: .; J gene: TRBJ2-5; V gene: TRBV29-1; CDR3 DNA: TGCAGCGTGACTAGAGGAGAGACCCAGTACTTC; CDR3 protein: CSVTRGETQYF